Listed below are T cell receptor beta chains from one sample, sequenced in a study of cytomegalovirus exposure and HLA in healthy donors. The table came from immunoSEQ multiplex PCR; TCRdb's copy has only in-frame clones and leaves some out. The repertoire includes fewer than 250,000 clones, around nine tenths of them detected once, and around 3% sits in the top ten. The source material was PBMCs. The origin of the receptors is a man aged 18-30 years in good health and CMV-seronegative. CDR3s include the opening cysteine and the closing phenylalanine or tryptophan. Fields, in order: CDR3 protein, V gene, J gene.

CARDRSCNEKLFF	TRBV10-1	TRBJ1-4
CASSPDRANQPQHF	TRBV18	TRBJ1-5
CASSLEGTLNTEAFF	TRBV6-5	TRBJ1-1
CASSPGSHSYNEQFF	TRBV5-8	TRBJ2-1
CASSVNYNEQFF	TRBV9	TRBJ2-1
CASSPRTRGTDTQYF	TRBV18	TRBJ2-3
CASTPRARSTDTQYF	TRBV27	TRBJ2-3
CASSVEPGSTDTQYF	TRBV9	TRBJ2-3
CASSRQGASGTDTQYF	TRBV5-1	TRBJ2-3
CASKPDRVNSPLHF	TRBV27	TRBJ1-6
CASNFGGGSTDTQYF	TRBV5-1	TRBJ2-3
CASSLGTETDTQYF	TRBV5-1	TRBJ2-3
CASSSRELQETQYF	TRBV7-9	TRBJ2-5
CASSLEDTQYF	TRBV11-2	TRBJ2-3
CASSGLLGAFF	TRBV27	TRBJ1-1
CASSEWGLSNQPQHF	TRBV6-1	TRBJ1-5
CASSLAQGSSPLHF	TRBV5-1	TRBJ1-6
CASSSRSSGGYEQYF	TRBV4-1	TRBJ2-7
CASSFATQGRALHQETQYF	TRBV7-8	TRBJ2-5
CASSQGDLGHQLAKNIQYF	TRBV4-2	TRBJ2-4
CASRRDRVADTQYF	TRBV6-1	TRBJ2-3
CASSQGLHYEQYF	TRBV13	TRBJ2-7
CASSARESVSNEQFF	TRBV9	TRBJ2-1
CAISKDSNSPLHF	TRBV10-3	TRBJ1-6
CASSFSWGGTDTQYF	TRBV28	TRBJ2-3
CATSMGAQSSYEQYF	TRBV15	TRBJ2-7
CASSLEVPQFGNTIYF	TRBV7-2	TRBJ1-3
CASSDDDSSDMTEAFF	TRBV6-4	TRBJ1-1